Here is one TCR beta chain with its context. Its specific antigen is unknown. One base away there is no much larger clone; base qualities are not given. According to the germline V gene, CDR1 reads SQVTM and CDR2 reads ANQGSEA. The CDR3 spans 13 residues, from the cysteine through the phenylalanine. The DNA shown is the 39-base CDR3, in frame from base 1. Germline trimming amounts to 6 bases on V and 0 bases on J, with 4 as the count of junction bases outside the gene matches. The immunoSEQ Assay, a bias-controlled multiplex PCR, was used to amplify TCRbeta CDR3 regions from genomic DNA. The paper's data handling went like this. Within the assay, amplification of reference gene primers was used to estimate how many nucleated cells each sample contained. Sequence reads were collapsed and filtered to measure the absolute abundance of every unique TCRbeta CDR3 rearrangement. For each sample, productive Simpson clonality was calculated as the square root of Simpson's diversity index over productive rearrangements. The table was pulled from immuneACCESS by TCRdb, which kept in-frame rearrangements only. Such tables lose some clones; where checked, under half of the loss comes from unresolved V genes, and the rest has no known cause. D and trimming were read from the DNA, whereas the V and J calls and clone size are those reported in that table. The sample has 250,000 to 350,000 clones on record, approximately 86% of them singletons. The ten largest make up around 2.2% of the sample.

Samples from volunteer blood donors who had recovered from COVID-19 were contributed by a second Seattle source. The collaborating institutions used their own protocols to collect whole blood in K2EDTA tubes. For TCRbeta analysis, collaborators shipped samples in one of three forms: frozen whole blood, isolated PBMCs, or DNA extracted from either of those sample types. The sample originates from a study of blood T cell repertoires in COVID-19 (dated by TCRdb to 2020 to 2022). About the investigation overall: Collaborator samples came from the United States, Italy and Spain and covered acute and convalescent phases of COVID-19. The material from the prospective study consisted of cDNA or gDNA derived from T cells, B-cell-depleted T cells, or PBMCs. The repertoires were made available in a free public database intended to serve as a resource for research on the immune response to SARS-CoV-2. Where available, HLA class I and class II types were obtained from metadata supplied by the sample provider rather than from assay-based typing. The dataset comprised deeply sampled blood TCRbeta repertoires from subjects exposed to, actively infected with, or recovered from COVID-19. The samples were drawn from the first 160 participants of the ongoing ImmuneRACE study and from some 1,300 subjects provided by 6 global collaborators. Nearly every sample came with metadata listing a de-identified subject ID, COVID-19 status, age in years and sex.

General conclusions and limits of the study: The amount of clinical and demographic metadata varied by source and participant and was provided uncurated.

This clonotype was sampled from a woman between 45 and 65 years old who had recovered from COVID-19. The sequencing sample was made of peripheral blood. This chain joins TRBV29-1 to TRBJ1-1; 7 junctional bases match TRBD1. The CDR3 sequence is CSVTGEMNTEAFF. The nucleotide sequence reads as follows: TGCAGCGTAACAGGGGAAATGAACACTGAAGCTTTCTTT.